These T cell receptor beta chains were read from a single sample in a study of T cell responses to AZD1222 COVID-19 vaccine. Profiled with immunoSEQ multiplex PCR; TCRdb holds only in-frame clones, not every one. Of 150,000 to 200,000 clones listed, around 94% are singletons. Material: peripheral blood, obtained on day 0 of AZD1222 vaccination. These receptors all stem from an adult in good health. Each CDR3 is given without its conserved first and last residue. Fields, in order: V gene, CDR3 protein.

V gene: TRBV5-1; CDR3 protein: ASSRDLDTQY
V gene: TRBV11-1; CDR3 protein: ASSLGTGFTGELF
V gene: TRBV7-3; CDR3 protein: ASSSTGTTEAF
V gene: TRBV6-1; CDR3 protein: ASSERGTGQDYSNQPQH
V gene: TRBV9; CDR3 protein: ASSAMEPRNEQF
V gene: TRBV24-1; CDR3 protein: ATSDPGTSGDFETQY
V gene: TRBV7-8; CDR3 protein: ASSLGQGSGNTIY
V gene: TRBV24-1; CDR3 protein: ATSGDGNQPQH
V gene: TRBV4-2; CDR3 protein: ASSINDGTDYEQY
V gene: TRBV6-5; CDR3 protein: ASSYGSRNYGYT
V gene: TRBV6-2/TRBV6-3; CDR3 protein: ASSYSKLAGGADTQY
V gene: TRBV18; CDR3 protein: ASSPGSDYGYT
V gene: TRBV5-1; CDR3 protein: ASSTGQDTGELF
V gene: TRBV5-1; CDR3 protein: ASSLNLGGSSYNSPLH
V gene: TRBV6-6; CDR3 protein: ASIGTGRRDEQY
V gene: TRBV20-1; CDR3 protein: SASSGGASEQF
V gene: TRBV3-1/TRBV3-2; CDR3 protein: ASSHGQGAFSYEQY
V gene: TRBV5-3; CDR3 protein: ARTPPRDRGGLGYGYT
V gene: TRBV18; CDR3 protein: ASSPRMVQNTEAF
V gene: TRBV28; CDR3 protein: ASSTPGRVGSPLH
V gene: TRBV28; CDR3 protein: ASLEGGRETQY
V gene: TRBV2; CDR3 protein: ASSTVSYNEQF
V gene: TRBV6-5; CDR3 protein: ASSPRGNIQY